This TCR beta chain was sequenced for a study of OX40 agonist ivuxolimab in advanced cancers. For the study at large: Averaging around 60 years in age, with a range of roughly 23 to 80, the cohort was around 85% male.

Data came from immunoSEQ multiplex PCR; TCRdb stores just in-frame clones and leaves some out. The sample records fewer than 80,000 clones, about nine tenths being singletons. Study-wide results and caveats: There were also nonresponders showing low normalized T-cell clonal expansion. CD4+ T cells averaged fewer expanded clones than CD8+ T cells.

Concerning this clone: What it recognizes is unknown.

Anyone with autoimmune disease history or systemic immunosuppression was excluded. The CDR3 runs 15 residues. V was clipped by 0 bases and J by 3 bases, with 12 bases between them. Germline-derived CDR1 and CDR2 are LGHNA and YSLEER. This TCR was recovered from an adult with an advanced solid tumor such as melanoma, head and neck, liver or kidney cancer. This rearrangement joins TRBV4-3 to TRBJ2-7; D remains unclear. The sample here was CD4+ or CD8+ T cells sorted from blood, taken in a trial of the OX40 agonist ivuxolimab. CDR3 sequence reads: CASSQEDLSHYEQYF. DNA of the CDR3: TGCGCCAGCAGCCAAGAAGATTTATCGCACTACGAGCAGTACTTC.